The TCR beta chain described here comes from a study of T cell repertoires in cytomegalovirus infection. TCRdb passed the reads through MiXCR, listing each CDR3 protein once. The sample includes around 430,000 distinct CDR3 sequences, approximately 42% of them seen just once. With regard to this clonotype: Its specificity is unknown.

The sequences come from cultured PBMCs, collected from culture after CMV antigen stimulation. This clonotype was sampled from a human donor in good health (CMV status not recorded). Some clones in this sample may be carry-over from other donors' samples.

CDR3 region: CASTPTRWEAFF. Here the CDR3 DNA reads TGTGCCAGCACTCCTACTCGGTGGGAAGCTTTCTTT. The chain uses TRBV25-1 and TRBJ1-1; D unclear. The CDR3 is 12 residues long. The germline gives CDR1 MGHDK, CDR2 SYGVNS. With 7 bases removed from V and 8 bases from J, the gap between germline ends came to 14 bases.